The rows below give T cell receptor beta chains drawn from one sample of a study of cytomegalovirus exposure and HLA in healthy donors. Here immunoSEQ multiplex PCR was the method, and the copy in TCRdb shows in-frame clones only, minus some. Here the sample spans 120,000 or so clones, around nine tenths being singletons. Material: PBMCs. Every receptor here comes from a man under 40 in good health and CMV-seronegative. Each CDR3 is given with its conserved first and last residue. Each record gives: V gene, J gene, D gene, clone size, CDR3 DNA, CDR3 protein. A D gene is named only where the DNA matches it firmly. Size values are once, few and many counts, or a class for expanded clones, and some rows have none.

>TRBV11-3|TRBJ1-1|-|-
TGTGCCAGCAGCTTAGAGCGGTGGAGTGAAGCTTTCTTT
CASSLERWSEAFF
>TRBV5-1|TRBJ2-5|-|-
TGCGCCAGCAGCTTGGCACAGAAAGAGCAAGAGACCCAGTACTTC
CASSLAQKEQETQYF
>TRBV29-1|TRBJ2-1|TRBD2|-
TGCAGCGTGGGAAGCGGGGGAAATGAGCAGTTCTTC
CSVGSGGNEQFF
>TRBV7-2|TRBJ2-1|TRBD2|-
TGTGCCAGCAGCCGGGGACTAGCGGAGGGCAATGAGCAGTTCTTC
CASSRGLAEGNEQFF
>TRBV11-3|TRBJ2-1|TRBD1|-
TGTGCCAGCAGCTTAGTTTCGGGACAGGGAGAAGAGCAGTTCTTC
CASSLVSGQGEEQFF
>TRBV6-6|TRBJ1-1|-|-
TGTGCCACCTTACGGGACACGGGGAAAGCTTTCTTT
CATLRDTGKAFF
>TRBV27|TRBJ1-4|-|-
TGTGCCAGCAGTTTGGGGACTGCCCCCGACAAACTGTTTTTT
CASSLGTAPDKLFF
>TRBV11-2|TRBJ2-7|-|-
TGTGCCAGCAGCTTAGATAGCGGCGAGCAGTACTTC
CASSLDSGEQYF
>TRBV19|TRBJ1-5|-|-
TGTGCCAGTATCGGACAGCCCAATAGCAATCAGCCCCAGCATTTT
CASIGQPNSNQPQHF
>TRBV2|TRBJ1-5|TRBD1|once
TGTGCCAGCAGGGGACAGGGCGATCTTCAGCCCCAGCATTTT
CASRGQGDLQPQHF